This T cell receptor beta chain was captured by sequencing in a study of CD8+CD57+ T cells in acquired aplastic anemia. Study-level information: Isolated CD4+ and CD8+ cells, once sorted, yielded DNA averaging about 3 ug. Healthy donor sequencing depth: some 10 million CD4+, 11 million to 14 million CD8+ reads.

Study findings and constraints: Researchers report that fewer than 35 CD8+ CDR3 sequences appeared in both patients and controls. Between patients and controls, CD8+ Simpson's diversity did not vary significantly.

Trimming stripped 0 bases from V and 0 bases from J, with 13 bases between. Germline loops: CDR1 KGHSH, CDR2 LQKENI. There are 17 residues in the CDR3. Genomic DNA templated the TCR beta VDJ and CDR3 profiling. TCRdb independently ran MiXCR on the reads; one entry per CDR3 protein. The sample has about 210,000 distinct CDR3 sequences, roughly 35% seen once; the top ten hold approximately 1.2%. On this clonotype: Its antigen remains unknown.

The TCR was taken from a human donor in good health, serving as a control. The material sequenced was sorted CD4+, CD8+, or CD8+CD57+ T cells (not recorded which) from PBMCs. The chain links TRBV18 to TRBJ2-3, with D tentatively TRBD1 (6 bases). DNA for the CDR3: TGTGCCAGCTCACCACCCTTCCCGGACAGAAGCACAGATACGCAGTATTTT. It translates to CASSPPFPDRSTDTQYF.